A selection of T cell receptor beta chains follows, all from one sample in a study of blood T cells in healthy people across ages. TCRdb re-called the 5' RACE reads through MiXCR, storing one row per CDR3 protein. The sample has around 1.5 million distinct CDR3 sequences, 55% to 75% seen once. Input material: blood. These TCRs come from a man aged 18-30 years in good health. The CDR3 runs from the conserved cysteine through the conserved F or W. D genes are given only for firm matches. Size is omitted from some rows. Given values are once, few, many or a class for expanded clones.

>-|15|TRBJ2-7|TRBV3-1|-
CASSQDLQVPYEQYF
TGTGCCAGCAGCCAAGATTTACAAGTCCCATACGAGCAGTACTTC
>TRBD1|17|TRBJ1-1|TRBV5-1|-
CASSLGTGAYMNTEAFF
TGCGCCAGCAGCTTGGGGACAGGGGCCTACATGAACACTGAAGCTTTCTTT
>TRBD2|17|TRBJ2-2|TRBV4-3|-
CASSQAPSGANTGELFF
TGCGCCAGCAGCCAAGCCCCTAGCGGGGCGAACACCGGGGAGCTGTTTTTT
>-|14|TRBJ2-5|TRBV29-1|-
CSVVILGVGETQYF
TGCAGCGTTGTAATACTGGGGGTCGGGGAGACCCAGTACTTC
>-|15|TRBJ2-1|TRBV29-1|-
CSVDFREPSYNEQFF
TGCAGCGTTGACTTTCGGGAACCGTCCTACAATGAGCAGTTCTTC
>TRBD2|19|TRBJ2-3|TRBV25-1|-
CASSEYIAGLADFTDTQYF
TGTGCCAGCAGTGAATATATAGCGGGACTAGCGGATTTCACAGATACGCAGTATTTT
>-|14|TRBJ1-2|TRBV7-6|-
CASSLDSGSNGYTF
TGTGCCAGCAGCTTAGATTCAGGGTCGAATGGCTACACCTTC
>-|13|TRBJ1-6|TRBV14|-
CASSQAVNSPLHF
TGTGCCAGCAGCCAAGCAGTCAATTCACCCCTCCACTTT
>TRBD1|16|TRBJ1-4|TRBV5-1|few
CASSLQPGQLNEKLFF
TGCGCCAGCAGCTTACAACCGGGACAGCTAAATGAAAAACTGTTTTTT
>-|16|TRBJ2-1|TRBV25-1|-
CASSDSGTNSYNEQFF
TGTGCCAGCAGTGACTCCGGGACCAACTCCTACAATGAGCAGTTCTTC
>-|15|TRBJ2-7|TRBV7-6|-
CASSLVVAEPYEQYF
TGTGCCAGCAGCTTAGTAGTAGCGGAACCCTACGAGCAGTACTTC
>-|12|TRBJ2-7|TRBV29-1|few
CSGSGQLGEQYF
TGCAGCGGCTCGGGGCAGCTCGGCGAGCAGTACTTC
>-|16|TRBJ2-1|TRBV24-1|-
CATSDGTADAPCEQFF
TGTGCCACCAGTGACGGGACGGCGGATGCCCCGTGTGAGCAGTTCTTC
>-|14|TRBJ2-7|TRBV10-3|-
CASETGTETYEQYF
TGTGCCAGCGAAACCGGGACGGAGACCTACGAGCAGTACTTC
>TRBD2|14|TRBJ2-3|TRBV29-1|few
CSVQTSGSTDTQYF
TGCAGCGTCCAGACTAGCGGGAGCACAGATACGCAGTATTTT
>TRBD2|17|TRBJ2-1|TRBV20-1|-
CSARAAASGGLNNEQFF
TGCAGTGCTAGAGCAGCGGCTAGCGGAGGGTTAAACAATGAGCAGTTCTTC
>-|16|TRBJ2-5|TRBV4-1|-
CASSQDTAFMEETQYF
TGCGCCAGCAGCCAAGATACAGCATTCATGGAAGAGACCCAGTACTTC
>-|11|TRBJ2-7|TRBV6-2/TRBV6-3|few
CASWTSNEQYF
TGTGCCAGCTGGACGTCAAACGAGCAGTACTTC
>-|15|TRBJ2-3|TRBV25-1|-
CASSAWQGFTDTQYF
TGTGCCAGCAGTGCGTGGCAGGGATTTACAGATACGCAGTATTTT
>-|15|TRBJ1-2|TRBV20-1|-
CSARVWDNNAYGYTF
TGCAGTGCTAGAGTCTGGGACAATAATGCCTATGGCTACACCTTC
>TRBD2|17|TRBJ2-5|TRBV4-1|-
CASSQDEVGGRSNEQYF
TGCGCCAGCAGCCAAGATGAGGTCGGCGGGAGGAGCAATGAACAGTACTTC
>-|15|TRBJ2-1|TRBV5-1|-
CASSLNGEVNNEQFF
TGCGCCAGCAGCTTAAATGGGGAGGTGAACAATGAGCAGTTCTTC
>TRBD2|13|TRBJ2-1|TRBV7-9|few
CASSLARAGPQFF
TGTGCCAGCAGCTTAGCGAGAGCGGGACCCCAGTTCTTC
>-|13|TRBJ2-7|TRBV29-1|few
CSVPGTAHHEQYF
TGCAGCGTTCCGGGAACAGCTCACCACGAGCAGTACTTC
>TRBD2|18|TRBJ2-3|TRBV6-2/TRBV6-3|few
CASSYPVWSSGGEDTQYF
TGTGCCAGCAGTTACCCCGTTTGGTCTAGCGGGGGGGAGGATACGCAGTATTTT